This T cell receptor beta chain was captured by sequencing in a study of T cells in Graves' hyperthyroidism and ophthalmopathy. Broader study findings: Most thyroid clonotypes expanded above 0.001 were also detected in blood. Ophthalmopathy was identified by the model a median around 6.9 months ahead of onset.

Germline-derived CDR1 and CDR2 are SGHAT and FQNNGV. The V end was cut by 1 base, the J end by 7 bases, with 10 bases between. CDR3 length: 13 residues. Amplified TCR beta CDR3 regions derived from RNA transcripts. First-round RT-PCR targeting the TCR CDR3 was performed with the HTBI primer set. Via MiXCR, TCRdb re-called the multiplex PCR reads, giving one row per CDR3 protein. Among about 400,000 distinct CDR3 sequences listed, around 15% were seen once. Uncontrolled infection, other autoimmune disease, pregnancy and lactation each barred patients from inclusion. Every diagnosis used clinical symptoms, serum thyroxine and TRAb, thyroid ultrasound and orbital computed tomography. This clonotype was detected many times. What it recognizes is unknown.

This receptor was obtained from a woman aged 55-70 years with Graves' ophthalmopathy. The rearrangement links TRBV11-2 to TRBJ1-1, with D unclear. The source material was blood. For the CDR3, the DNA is TGTGCCAGCAGCTTAGGTGAAGGCATTGAAGCTTTCTTT. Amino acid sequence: CASSLGEGIEAFF.